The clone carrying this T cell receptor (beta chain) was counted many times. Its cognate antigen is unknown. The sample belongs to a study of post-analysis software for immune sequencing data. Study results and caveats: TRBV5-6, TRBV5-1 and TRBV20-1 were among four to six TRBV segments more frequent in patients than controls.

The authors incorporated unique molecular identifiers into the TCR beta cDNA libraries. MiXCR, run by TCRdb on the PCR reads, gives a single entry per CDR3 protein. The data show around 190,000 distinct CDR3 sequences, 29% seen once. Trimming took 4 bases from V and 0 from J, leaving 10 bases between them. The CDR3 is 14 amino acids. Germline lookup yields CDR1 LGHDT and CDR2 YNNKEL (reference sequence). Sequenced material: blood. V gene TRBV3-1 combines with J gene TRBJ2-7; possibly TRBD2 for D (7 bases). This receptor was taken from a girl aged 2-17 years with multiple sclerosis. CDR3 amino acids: CASSREGGSYEQYF. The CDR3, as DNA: TGTGCCAGCAGCCGGGAGGGGGGCTCCTACGAGCAGTACTTC.